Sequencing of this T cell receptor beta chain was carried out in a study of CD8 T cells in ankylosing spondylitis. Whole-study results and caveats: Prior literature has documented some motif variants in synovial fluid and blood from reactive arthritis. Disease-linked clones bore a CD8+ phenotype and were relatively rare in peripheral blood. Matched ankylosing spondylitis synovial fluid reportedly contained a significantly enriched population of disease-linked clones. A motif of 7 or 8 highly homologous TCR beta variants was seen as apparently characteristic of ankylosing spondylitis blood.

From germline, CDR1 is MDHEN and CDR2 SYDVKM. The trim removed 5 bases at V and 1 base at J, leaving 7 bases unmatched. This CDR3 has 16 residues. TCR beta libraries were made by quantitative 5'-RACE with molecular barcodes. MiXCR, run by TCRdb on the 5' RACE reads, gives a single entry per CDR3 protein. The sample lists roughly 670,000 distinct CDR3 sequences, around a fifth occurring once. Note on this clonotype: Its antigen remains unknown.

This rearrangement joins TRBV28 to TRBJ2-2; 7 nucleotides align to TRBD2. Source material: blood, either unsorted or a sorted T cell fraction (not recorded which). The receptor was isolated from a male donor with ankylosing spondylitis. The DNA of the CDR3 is TGTGCCAGCAGTCCCCCTCAGCGGGGGAACACCGGGGAGCTGTTTTTT. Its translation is CASSPPQRGNTGELFF.